The 9 T cell receptor beta chains listed next were all sequenced from one sample in a study of shared clonotypes between healthy human individuals. Repertoires were generated with immunoSEQ multiplex PCR, while TCRdb's copy carries only in-frame clones and drops some. The repertoire holds approximately 440,000 clones, with approximately 71% as singletons. Sequences were obtained from PBMCs. The receptors come from a woman in her thirties or forties in good health. Some clones in this sample may be carry-over from other donors' samples.

J is TRBJ2-1 and V is TRBV12-5; tentatively, D is TRBD1 (5 bases). CDR1 is LGHNT, CDR2 FRNRAP, per germline. Trimming left V 5 bases short and J 3 bases short, with 8 bases between. The CDR3 extends over 13 amino acids. The DNA for the CDR3 is TGTGCTAGTGGTGGACAAAACTACAATGAGCAGTTCTTC. Its protein product is CASGGQNYNEQFF.

As regards this clone: A much larger clone differs by one base, so this may be a read error. The V and J genes are TRBV29-1 and TRBJ2-7, with D perhaps TRBD1 or TRBD2 (5 bases each). This CDR3 is 12 amino acids long. The V end was cut by 6 bases, the J end by 6 bases, with 15 bases between. Germline-derived CDR1 and CDR2 are SQVTM and ANQGSEA. The CDR3 bases are TGCAGCGTCCGGGACGGAACCTGCGAGCAGTACTTC. Its protein is CSVRDGTCEQYF.

This clone was seen ten or more times. CDR3 amino acids: CASRTRTSGYYEQYF. The CDR3, as DNA: TGTGCCAGCAGGACCCGGACTAGCGGATATTACGAGCAGTACTTC. The V and J genes are TRBV28 and TRBJ2-7; TRBD2 matches 10 bases. Germline CDR1 MDHEN, CDR2 SYDVKM. The length of the CDR3 is 15 residues. V trimming: 6 bases; J trimming: 4 bases; junction bases outside the gene matches: 9. The complete variable domain, with remaining parts taken from reference TRBV28 and TRBJ2-7, reads DVKVTQSSRYLVKRTGEKVFLECVQDMDHENMFWYRQDPGLGLRLIYFSYDVKMKEKGDIPEGYSVSREKKERFSLILESASTNQTSMYLCASRTRTSGYYEQYFGPGTRLTVT.

This clone was seen a single time. This likely stems from a read error, as it lies one base from a far larger clone. The chain recombines TRBV7-6 with TRBJ1-3, with D unresolved. This CDR3 is 12 amino acids long. Trimming cost V 1 base and J 4 bases, with 2 bases left between them. Germline CDR1 and CDR2: SGHVS and FNYEAQ. CDR3 DNA sequence: TGTGCCAGCAGCTTAGTGGGAAACACCATATATTTT. Encoded protein: CASSLVGNTIYF.

The chain carries TRBV5-4 and TRBJ2-7; weak D call: TRBD2 (5 bases). The CDR3 has 14 residues. V was shortened by 4 bases and J by 5 bases, with 16 bases between the two germline ends. The germline V gene has CDR1 SGHNT and CDR2 YYREEE (reference sequence). The chain's CDR3 is CASSTIQPGNEQYF. The CDR3 region has the DNA TGTGCCAGCAGCACTATCCAACCGGGAAACGAGCAGTACTTC.

Note on this clone: Mismatch with germline at one junction end may stem from a read error. The J gene is TRBJ1-2, the V gene TRBV28; the match to TRBD1 covers 7 bases. Germline CDR1 and CDR2: MDHEN and SYDVKM. The CDR3 has 14 residues. The CDR3 coding sequence is TGTGCCAGCAGTGTATGGACAGGAAACTATGGCTACACCTTC. It codes for CASSVWTGNYGYTF.

As regards this clone: A single base is all that separates this from a far larger clone, so a read error is likely. This specimen includes other DNA sequences encoding the same CDR3. V and J are TRBV30 and TRBJ1-1, with TRBD1 as a possible D gene (6 bases). Germline values: CDR1 GTSNPN, CDR2 SVGIG (reference sequence). This CDR3 is built from 12 residues. V was trimmed by 3 bases and J by 11 bases, leaving 16 bases between them. CDR3 sequence (DNA): TGTGCCTGGAGCGTCGGGGGCCTTGAGGCTTTCTTT. Translation: CAWSVGGLEAFF.

This clone was found once. The chain links TRBV6-5 to TRBJ2-7; 8 bases line up with TRBD1. Germline CDR1 and CDR2: MNHEY and SVGAGI. Trimming removed 0 bases from V and 2 bases from J; junction bases left unmatched: 6. The CDR3 length is 16 residues. The CDR3 here is CASSYSGQGGAYEQYF. CDR3 sequence (DNA): TGTGCCAGCAGTTACTCTGGACAGGGTGGTGCCTACGAGCAGTACTTC.

DNA of the CDR3: TGTGCCACCTGCTATAGCGGAGCCGAATACGAGCAGTACTTC. Translation: CATCYSGAEYEQYF. The chain couples TRBV6-1 to TRBJ2-7; a weak D match, TRBD2 (6 bases). The germline V gene encodes CDR1 MNHNS and CDR2 SASEGT. The CDR3 runs 14 residues. Trimming left V 10 bases short and J 4 bases short, with 20 bases between.